The 6 T cell receptor beta chains below come from one sample, sequenced in a study of shared clonotypes between healthy human individuals (TCRdb year 2020). CD8 naive samples were obtained by positive selection for CCR7 among CD45RO-negative cells, yielding a CD45RA+CCR7+ population from which TemRA cells were excluded. The method was the immunoSEQ multiplex PCR assay. Here the immuneACCESS table is served through TCRdb, limited to in-frame sequences with V and J called. Missing clones are a known gap in these copies; in checked studies unresolved V genes cover under half, and the rest lacks a known reason. This sample is represented by about 580,000 clones; about 98% of them were singletons. The ten top clones hold 0.3% of the sample. The sequencing sample was made of naive CD8+ T cells sorted from blood. Per the publication, the cell subset or site label means: CD45RA+CCR7+. All receptors come from a man under 40 in good health.

The chain joins TRBV27 to TRBJ1-2; 9 bases line up with TRBD1. The V and J ends lost 5 bases and 3 bases, in that order; junction bases with no gene match: 13. Germline-derived CDR1 and CDR2 are MNHEY and SMNVEV (reference sequence). CDR3 length: 17 amino acids. The CDR3 coding sequence is TGTGCCAGCAGTAGAACTCCGGGACAGGGTCTATACTATGGCTACACCTTC. Translating it yields CASSRTPGQGLYYGYTF.

V and J are TRBV18 and TRBJ2-2; 7 bases agree with TRBD2. CDR3 length equals 17 residues. Germline CDR1 and CDR2: KGHSH and LQKENI. V was clipped by 3 bases and J by 5 bases; unmatched bases: 12. The CDR3 protein is CASSPGMAGAGTGELFF. CDR3 DNA sequence: TGTGCCAGCTCACCCGGAATGGCGGGAGCGGGAACCGGGGAGCTGTTTTTT.

The chain employs TRBV19 and TRBJ1-1, with 7 bases that match TRBD1. Germline CDR1 is LNHDA and CDR2 is SQIVND (reference sequence). The V and J ends lost 5 bases and 7 bases, in that order; junction bases with no gene match: 7. CDR3 length: 13 residues. CDR3 region: CASSPGTVSEAFF. In nucleotides, the CDR3 is TGTGCCAGTAGTCCCGGGACAGTTAGTGAAGCTTTCTTT.

V usage is TRBV4-1 and J usage is TRBJ2-7; 8 nucleotides align to TRBD2. Germline V gene sequence: CDR1 MGHRA, CDR2 YSYEKL. The CDR3 is made up of 15 amino acids. V was clipped by 2 bases and J by 3 bases; unmatched bases: 6. The DNA of the CDR3 is TGCGCCAGCAGCCAATTAGCGGGGATGGGCTACGAGCAGTACTTC. This encodes CASSQLAGMGYEQYF.

V usage is TRBV14 and J usage is TRBJ1-4, with a possible D match to TRBD1 (6 bases). CDR1 is SGHDN and CDR2 is FVKESK in the germline V gene. CDR3 size: 16 residues. The germline V and J ends were trimmed by 2 bases and 0 bases, with 10 bases remaining between them. The CDR3 is CASSQTGITTNEKLFF. DNA of the CDR3: TGTGCCAGCAGCCAAACAGGGATAACAACTAATGAAAAACTGTTTTTT.

The chain has TRBV30 and TRBJ2-7; D gene uncertain. There are 12 residues in the CDR3. V lost 5 bases and J lost 4, with 12 bases in between. The germline V gene has CDR1 GTSNPN and CDR2 SVGIG (reference sequence). The CDR3 nucleotides are TGTGCCTGGCTGAGCCCTAAGTACGAGCAGTACTTC. Translating gives CAWLSPKYEQYF.